This T cell receptor beta chain was documented in a study of early T cells in non-severe SARS-CoV-2 infection. Study-level points and caveats: Clonotype matching in VDJdb favored anti-spike CD8 responses and did not capture private and CD4 specificities.

Individual cDNA molecules carried attached unique molecular identifiers. Using its own MiXCR run on the 5' RACE reads, TCRdb lists one record per CDR3 protein. This sample carries about 30,000 distinct CDR3 sequences, about 5.2% of them seen once, and the ten largest clones take approximately 3.6%. V lost 4 bases to trimming and J lost 4 bases, with 14 bases between them. CDR1 is SGHNT and CDR2 is YYREEE in the germline V gene (reference sequence). This CDR3 is built from 14 residues. This clonotype is categorized as medium-sized. Its antigen remains unidentified. The clonotype was recovered from an adult who was a healthcare worker with PCR-confirmed SARS-CoV-2 infection or an uninfected control (not recorded which). Sequencing input: whole blood. The V call is TRBV5-4, the J call TRBJ1-1, with D possibly TRBD1 on 6 matching bases. The DNA for the CDR3 is TGTGCCAGCAGCGGTACAGGGCTAGGCACTGAAGCTTTCTTT. This gives the protein CASSGTGLGTEAFF.